This T cell receptor (beta chain) appears in the sequencing data of a study of OX40 agonist ivuxolimab in advanced cancers. As for the study in general: The study treated patients with ivuxolimab, an agonistic anti-OX40 (CD134) antibody. A male proportion of approximately 83% was recorded, with mean age 60 years and range about 20 to 79.

Profiled with immunoSEQ multiplex PCR; TCRdb holds only in-frame clones, not every one. This sample has about 20,000 clones; over 80% occur once, and the top ten carry approximately 53%. Overall study results and limits: Among some nonresponders, normalized T-cell clonal expansion was also low.

With 5 bases removed from V and 0 bases from J, the gap between germline ends came to 15 bases. The CDR3 length is 16 residues. Germline CDR1 is PRHDT and CDR2 is FYEKMQ (reference sequence). With regard to this clone: The antigen is undetermined.

Autoimmune disease history or systemic immunosuppression led to patients being barred. The sequenced sample was CD4+ or CD8+ T cells sorted from blood, obtained in a trial of the OX40 agonist ivuxolimab. V gene TRBV13 combines with J gene TRBJ2-3; D remains ambiguous. This sequence originates from an adult with an advanced solid tumor such as melanoma, head and neck, liver or kidney cancer. CDR3: CASSPDRLQSTDTQYF. The CDR3 coding sequence is TGTGCCAGCAGCCCGGACCGGCTCCAAAGCACAGATACGCAGTATTTT.